The clone carrying this TCR beta chain was observed many times. Its antigen remains unknown. It was RNA transcripts that yielded the amplified TCR beta CDR3 regions. HTBI primers were employed in a first-round RT-PCR of the TCR CDR3. TCRdb redid the calling of the multiplex PCR reads with MiXCR, one entry per CDR3 protein. The sample holds nearly 750,000 distinct CDR3 sequences, 30% to 40% seen once. This record comes from a study of T cells in Graves' hyperthyroidism and ophthalmopathy. Study-wide findings and caveats: Among thyroid clonotypes expanded above 0.001, most also appeared in blood.

Clinical symptoms, serum thyroxine and TRAb, thyroid ultrasound and orbital computed tomography together formed the diagnostic basis. Source material for PBMCs was over 8 ml fresh peripheral blood. This sequence originates from a woman in her 40s with Graves' hyperthyroidism. Sequenced: blood.

CDR3 residues: CSARDRAGWDEQYF. The CDR3 DNA reads as TGCAGTGCTAGAGATCGGGCAGGGTGGGACGAGCAGTACTTC. The chain couples TRBV20-1 to TRBJ2-7; D possibly corresponds to TRBD1 (5 bases). CDR3 size: 14 residues. V was shortened by 0 bases and J by 5 bases, with 14 bases between the two germline ends. The germline V gene has CDR1 DFQATT and CDR2 SNEGSKA (reference sequence).